A single sample gave rise to the 3 T cell receptor beta chains below, sequenced in a study of T-cell reconstitution after alpha-beta-depleted transplantation in children. Molecular barcoding with unique molecular identifiers was used for the TCRbeta library. Using its own MiXCR run on the PCR reads, TCRdb lists one record per CDR3 protein. The table lists under 350,000 distinct CDR3 sequences, 9.9% of them singletons. This specimen was PBMCs from the stem cell graft donor, taken from the stem cell graft. The receptors were gathered from a human donor who donated a stem cell graft to a child with SCID.

This clonotype was detected only a few times. The chain links TRBV7-2 to TRBJ1-4, with TRBD1 matching over 7 bases. Germline values: CDR1 SGHTA, CDR2 FQGNSA. After removal of 1 base from V and 4 bases from J, the junction contained 6 bases not matched to a gene. There are 16 residues in the CDR3. This CDR3 is CASSLVGGSLNEKLFF. CDR3 sequence (DNA): TGTGCCAGCAGCTTAGTAGGGGGCAGTCTTAATGAAAAACTGTTTTTT.

The rearrangement joins TRBV29-1 to TRBJ1-1, with D possibly matching TRBD1 (5 bases). V lost 7 bases and J lost 4, with 13 bases in between. Germline assignment: CDR1 SQVTM and CDR2 ANQGSEA. This CDR3 contains 12 residues. The CDR3 here is CSGNRGGTEAFF. In DNA form, the CDR3 reads TGCAGCGGGAATAGGGGTGGCACTGAAGCTTTCTTT.

This clonotype was seen a few times. This chain joins TRBV11-2 and TRBJ2-7; D is perhaps TRBD1 or TRBD2 (7 bases each). Trimming removed 1 base at V and 5 bases at J, with 15 bases between. Germline lookup yields CDR1 SGHAT and CDR2 FQNNGV. This CDR3 region has 15 residues. The CDR3 DNA follows: TGTGCCAGCAGCTTAGGTTCAGGGGGGGCGAACGAGCAGTACTTC. This encodes CASSLGSGGANEQYF.